This T cell receptor beta chain came from a study of blood T cell repertoires in COVID-19. For the study at large: PBMCs, B-cell-depleted T cells, or T cells provided the cDNA or gDNA that made up the material.

There are 17 residues in the CDR3. V was clipped by 5 bases and J by 0 bases, with 16 bases between them. The germline gives CDR1 MDHEN, CDR2 SYDVKM. Generated by immunoSEQ multiplex PCR, the TCRdb table keeps only in-frame clones and is missing some. The sample has some 150,000 clones; about 91% are singletons. The sample taken for sequencing was peripheral blood. The TCR was taken from a woman aged 55-69 years who had recovered from COVID-19. J is TRBJ1-4 and V is TRBV28; D might be TRBD1 (5 bases). The CDR3: CASSPYRGGSTNEKLFF. The CDR3 bases are TGTGCCAGCAGTCCCTACCGGGGGGGATCAACTAATGAAAAACTGTTTTTT.